This TCR beta chain was sequenced in a study of T-cell memory formation after mild COVID-19 (dated by TCRdb to 2020 to 2023). With regard to the full study: TCR sequence clusters from the two donors were largely donor specific. In a couple of donors, T-cell clones that expanded and contracted after mild COVID-19 were followed by sequencing TCRalpha and TCRbeta repertoires longitudinally. The cohort comprised two young, previously healthy adult volunteers, one female and one male.

Regarding this clonotype: The target of this receptor is not known. Per-base qualities were not stored, and no clone one base away is much larger.

The reads were generated on an Illumina NovaSeq 6000. Using 5'RACE with constant-segment primers, TCRalpha and TCRbeta cDNA libraries were constructed, with sample barcodes and unique molecular identifiers added in the process. Trizol reagent was used to extract RNA from every sample. Amplification of the libraries took two PCR steps, and the second step added a second sample barcode plus Illumina TruSeq adapters. Sequencing of libraries was performed on an Illumina NovaSeq with 2 x 150 bp paired-end reads. In the paper's pipeline: Demultiplexing of reads and collapsing into UMI-guided consensus sequences were performed with migec v1.2.7. Using mixcr v2.1.11, UMI consensuses were aligned to TRA and TRB V and J templates and then assembled into clonotypes. A clonotype was counted as expanded or contracted only if both edgeR and NoisET called the change significant, with noise models trained on biological replicates. For edgeR calls, a false discovery rate-adjusted p below 0.01 and a log2 fold-change threshold of 1 were applied. As an exploratory analysis of dynamics, max-normalized trajectories of the 1000 most abundant clonotypes were examined by PCA with hierarchical clustering. Separately sequenced CD4+ and CD8+ repertoires were used to assign a CD4 or CD8 phenotype to each responding clone. Starting from the raw public reads, TCRdb applied fastp trimming at Q25, assembled clones with MiXCR and retained in-frame beta chains. Each entry merges the rows of one CDR3 protein and shows their most common DNA and genes. TCRdb's processing, not the authors', yielded these V and J calls. The sample includes about 270,000 distinct CDR3 sequences, with about 17% observed a single time. The top ten hold roughly 23% of the sample.

Ficoll-Paque density gradient centrifugation was used to isolate PBMCs. What the research found in general, with its limitations: Balanced CD4/CD8 phenotypes were observed for clones contracting from day 15 to 85, whereas a bias towards CD4+ was observed for a second wave of clones expanding from day 15 to 37. Some responding clones were detected in pre-infection memory, which suggested that pre-existing cross-reactive memory T cells had joined the SARS-CoV-2 response. Only a couple of mild cases were covered in the study, and larger cohorts including severe cases with pre-infection samples were considered necessary. The second-wave clones that peaked on day 37 were not confirmed to be SARS-CoV-2 specific. Contracting CD4+ clones were found mainly in CM and EM memory subsets, while CD8+ clones were enriched in EMRA.

The V and J ends are trimmed by 4 bases and 2 bases, leaving 14 bases between them. CDR1 and CDR2 were assigned from the germline V gene as SGHVS and FQNEAQ. Including cysteine and phenylalanine, the CDR3 has 15 amino acids. The retained sequence is limited to the CDR3, 45 bases, with the frame set at the first base. Recombination linked TRBV7-8 to TRBJ2-5, with a tentative D call of TRBD1 or TRBD2, each matching 6 bases. The sequenced sample consisted of PBMCs or a T cell subset sorted from them (not recorded which). The TCR was taken from a man younger than 35 who had mild COVID-19 (a few samples of this study predate the infection). The sample titles of this study are shuffled in the database, so cell type and time point are left out; the donor was told from shared clones. The DNA is TGTGCCAGCAGCTATAGGGGGGACAAACAAGAGACCCAGTACTTC. The encoded protein is CASSYRGDKQETQYF.